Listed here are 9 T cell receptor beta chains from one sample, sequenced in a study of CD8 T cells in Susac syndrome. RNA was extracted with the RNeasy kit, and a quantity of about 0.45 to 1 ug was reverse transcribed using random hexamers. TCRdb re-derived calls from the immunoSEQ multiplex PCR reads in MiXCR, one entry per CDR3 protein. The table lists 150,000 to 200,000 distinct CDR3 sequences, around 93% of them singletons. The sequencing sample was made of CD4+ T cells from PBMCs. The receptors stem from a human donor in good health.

The CDR3 region is CATSRGIGTNTEAFF. The CDR3 nucleotides are TGTGCCACCAGCAGAGGGATAGGTACGAACACTGAAGCTTTCTTT. The chain links TRBV15 to TRBJ1-1; D is unresolved. The germline CDR1 and CDR2 sequences are LNHNV and YYDKDF (reference sequence). The CDR3 has 15 amino acids. Trimming took 1 base from V and 1 from J, leaving 10 bases between them. The variable domain in full, completed from reference TRBV15 and TRBJ1-1, reads DAMVIQNPRYQVTQFGKPVTLSCSQTLNHNVMYWYQQKSSQAPKLLFHYYDKDFNNEADTPDNFQSRRPNTSFCFLDIRSPGLGDTAMYLCATSRGIGTNTEAFFGQGTRLTVV.

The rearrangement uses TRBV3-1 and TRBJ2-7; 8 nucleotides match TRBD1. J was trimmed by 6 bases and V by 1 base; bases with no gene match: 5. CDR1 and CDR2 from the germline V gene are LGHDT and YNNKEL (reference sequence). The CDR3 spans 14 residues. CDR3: CASSQGDRGTEQYF. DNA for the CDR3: TGTGCCAGCAGCCAAGGCGACAGGGGTACCGAGCAGTACTTC.

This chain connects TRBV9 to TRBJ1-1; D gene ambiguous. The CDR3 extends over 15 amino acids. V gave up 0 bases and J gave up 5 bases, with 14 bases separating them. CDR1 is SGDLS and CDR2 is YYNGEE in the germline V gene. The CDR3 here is CASSVAPGRETEAFF. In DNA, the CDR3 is TGTGCCAGCAGCGTAGCTCCAGGACGAGAGACTGAAGCTTTCTTT.

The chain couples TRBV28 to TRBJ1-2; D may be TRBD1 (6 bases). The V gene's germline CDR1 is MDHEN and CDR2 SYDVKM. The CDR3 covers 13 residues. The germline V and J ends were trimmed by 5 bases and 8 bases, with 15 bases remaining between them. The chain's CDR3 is CASSPQGGSGYTF. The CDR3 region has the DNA TGTGCCAGCAGTCCCCAAGGGGGTAGCGGCTACACCTTC.

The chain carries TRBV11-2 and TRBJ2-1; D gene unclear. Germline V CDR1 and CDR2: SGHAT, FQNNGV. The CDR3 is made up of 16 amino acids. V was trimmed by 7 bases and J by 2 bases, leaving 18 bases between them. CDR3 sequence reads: CASTQEGLGTYNEQFF. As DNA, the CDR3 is TGTGCCAGCACCCAAGAAGGGTTGGGGACCTACAATGAGCAGTTCTTC.

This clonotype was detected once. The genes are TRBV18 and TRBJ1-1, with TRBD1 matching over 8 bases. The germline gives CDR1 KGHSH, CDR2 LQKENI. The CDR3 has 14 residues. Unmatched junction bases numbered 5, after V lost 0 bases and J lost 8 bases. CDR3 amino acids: CASSPPFDRGEAFF. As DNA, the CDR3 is TGTGCCAGCTCACCACCCTTCGACAGGGGCGAAGCTTTCTTT.

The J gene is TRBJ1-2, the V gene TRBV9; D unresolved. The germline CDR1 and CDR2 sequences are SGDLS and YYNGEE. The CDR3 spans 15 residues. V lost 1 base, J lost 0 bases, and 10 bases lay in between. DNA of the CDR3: TGTGCCAGCAGCGTAAATACAGCAGCTAACTATGGCTACACCTTC. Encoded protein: CASSVNTAANYGYTF. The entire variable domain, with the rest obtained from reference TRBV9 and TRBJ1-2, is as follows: DSGVTQTPKHLITATGQRVTLRCSPRSGDLSVYWYQQSLDQGLQFLIQYYNGEERAKGNILERFSAQQFPDLHSELNLSSLELGDSALYFCASSVNTAANYGYTFGSGTRLTVV.

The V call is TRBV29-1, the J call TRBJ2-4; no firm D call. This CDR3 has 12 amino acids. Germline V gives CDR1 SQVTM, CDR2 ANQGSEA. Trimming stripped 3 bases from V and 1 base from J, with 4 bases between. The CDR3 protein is CSVEVAKNIQYF. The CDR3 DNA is TGCAGCGTTGAGGTGGCCAAAAACATTCAGTACTTC. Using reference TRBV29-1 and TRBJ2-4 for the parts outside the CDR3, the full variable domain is SAVISQKPSRDICQRGTSLTIQCQVDSQVTMMFWYRQQPGQSLTLIATANQGSEATYESGFVIDKFPISRPNLTFSTLTVSNMSPEDSSIYLCSVEVAKNIQYFGAGTRLSVL.

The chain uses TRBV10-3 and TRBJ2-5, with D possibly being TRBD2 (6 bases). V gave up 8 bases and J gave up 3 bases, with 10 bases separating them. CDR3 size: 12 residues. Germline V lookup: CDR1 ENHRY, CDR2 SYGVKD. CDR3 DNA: TGTGCCATCCGGGAGCCGGAAGAGACCCAGTACTTC. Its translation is CAIREPEETQYF.